A single sample is the source of the 4 T cell receptor beta chains below, sequenced in a study of T cells in Graves' hyperthyroidism and ophthalmopathy. Amplification of TCR beta CDR3 regions was performed using RNA transcripts as template. TCR CDR3 underwent first-round RT-PCR with the HTBI primer set. From the multiplex PCR reads, TCRdb called clonotypes with MiXCR, one entry per CDR3 protein. Of roughly 300,000 distinct CDR3 sequences listed, 15% to 20% were seen once; the top ten hold around 54%. Sequenced: blood. The receptors were sampled from a woman aged 50 to 60 with Graves' hyperthyroidism.

The table lists this clonotype with a few counts. The chain combines TRBV12-3 or TRBV12-4 with TRBJ2-1; D not resolved. The CDR3 spans 12 residues. Trimming removed 8 bases from V and 9 bases from J, with 14 bases in between. CDR3 region: CASGDGVGEQFF. The CDR3 coding sequence is TGTGCCAGCGGGGATGGGGTTGGTGAGCAGTTCTTC.

The sample holds many counts of this clonotype. V and J are TRBV7-3 and TRBJ2-1; 14 nucleotides line up with TRBD2. This CDR3 has 17 amino acids. Losses at the gene ends were 1 base for V and 7 bases for J; bases not matched to a gene: 6. Germline V gene sequence: CDR1 SGHTA, CDR2 FQGTGA. The CDR3 DNA reads TGTGCCAGCAGCTTAAGGTCGGGACTAGCGGGAGTAAATGAGCAGTTCTTC. It specifies CASSLRSGLAGVNEQFF.

This clonotype was recorded at least ten times. CDR3 nucleotide sequence: TGTGCCAGCAGCCCCGGGACAGGGTCCTCTGAAGCTTTCTTT. The encoded protein is CASSPGTGSSEAFF. This sequence joins TRBV11-2 and TRBJ1-1; 9 bases align to TRBD1. The CDR3 consists of 14 residues. Looked up from germline, CDR1 is SGHAT and CDR2 is FQNNGV. V lost 5 bases to trimming and J lost 6 bases; unmatched junction nucleotides: 7.

At least ten counts were recorded for this clonotype. The chain combines TRBV5-5 with TRBJ2-1; the match to TRBD2 covers 10 bases. This CDR3 spans 15 amino acids. The germline V gene has CDR1 SGHKS and CDR2 YYEKEE (reference sequence). V lost 0 bases to trimming and J lost 9 bases; unmatched junction nucleotides: 6. The CDR3 loop reads CASSLASLAGGEQFF. The CDR3 DNA sequence: TGTGCCAGCAGCTTGGCCAGCTTAGCGGGAGGTGAGCAGTTCTTC.